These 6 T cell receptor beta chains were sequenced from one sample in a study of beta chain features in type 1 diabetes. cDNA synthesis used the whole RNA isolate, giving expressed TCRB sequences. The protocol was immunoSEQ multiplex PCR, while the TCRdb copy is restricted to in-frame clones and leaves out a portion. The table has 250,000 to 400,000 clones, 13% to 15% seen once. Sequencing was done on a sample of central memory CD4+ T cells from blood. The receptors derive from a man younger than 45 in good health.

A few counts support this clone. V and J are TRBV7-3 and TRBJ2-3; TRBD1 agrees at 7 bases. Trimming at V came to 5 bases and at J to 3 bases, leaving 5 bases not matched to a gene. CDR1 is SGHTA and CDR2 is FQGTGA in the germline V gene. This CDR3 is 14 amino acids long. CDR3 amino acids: CASSPTRGTDTQYF. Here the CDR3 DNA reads TGTGCCAGCAGCCCAACCAGGGGGACAGATACGCAGTATTTT.

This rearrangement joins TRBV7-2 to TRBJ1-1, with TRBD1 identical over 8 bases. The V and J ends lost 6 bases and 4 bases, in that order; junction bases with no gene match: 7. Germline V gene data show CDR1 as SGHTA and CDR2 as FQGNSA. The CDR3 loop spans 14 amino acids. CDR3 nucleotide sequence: TGTGCCAGCAGGCAGTCAACAGGGGGCACTGAAGCTTTCTTT. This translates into CASRQSTGGTEAFF.

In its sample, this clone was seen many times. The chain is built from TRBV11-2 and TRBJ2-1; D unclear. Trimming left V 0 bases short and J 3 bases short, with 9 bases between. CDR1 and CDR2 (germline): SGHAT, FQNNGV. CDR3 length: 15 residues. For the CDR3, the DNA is TGTGCCAGCAGCTTAGAGGGGAACAGCTACAATGAGCAGTTCTTC. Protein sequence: CASSLEGNSYNEQFF.

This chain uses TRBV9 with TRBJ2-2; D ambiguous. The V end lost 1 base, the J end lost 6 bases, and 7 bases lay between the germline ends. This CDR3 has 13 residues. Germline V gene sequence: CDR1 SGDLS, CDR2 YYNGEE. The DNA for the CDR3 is TGTGCCAGCAGCGTAACGGAGTCCGGGGAGCTGTTTTTT. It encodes CASSVTESGELFF.

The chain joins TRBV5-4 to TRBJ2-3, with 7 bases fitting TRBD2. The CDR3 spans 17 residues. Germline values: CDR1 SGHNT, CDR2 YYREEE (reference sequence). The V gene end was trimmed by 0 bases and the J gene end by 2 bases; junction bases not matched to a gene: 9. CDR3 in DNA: TGTGCCAGCAGCTTGGGACCCTGGGGGGGAAACACAGATACGCAGTATTTT. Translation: CASSLGPWGGNTDTQYF.

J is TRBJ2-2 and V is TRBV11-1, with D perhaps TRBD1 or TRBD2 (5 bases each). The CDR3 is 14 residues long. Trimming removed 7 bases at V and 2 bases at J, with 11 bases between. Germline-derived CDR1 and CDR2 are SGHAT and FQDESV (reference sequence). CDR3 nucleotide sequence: TGTGCCAGCAATTTCCGGGACAACACCGGGGAGCTGTTTTTT. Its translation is CASNFRDNTGELFF. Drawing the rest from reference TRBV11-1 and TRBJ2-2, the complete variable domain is EAEVAQSPRYKITEKSQAVAFWCDPISGHATLYWYRQILGQGPELLVQFQDESVVDDSQLPKDRFSAERLKGVDSTLKIQPAELGDSAMYLCASNFRDNTGELFFGEGSRLTVL.